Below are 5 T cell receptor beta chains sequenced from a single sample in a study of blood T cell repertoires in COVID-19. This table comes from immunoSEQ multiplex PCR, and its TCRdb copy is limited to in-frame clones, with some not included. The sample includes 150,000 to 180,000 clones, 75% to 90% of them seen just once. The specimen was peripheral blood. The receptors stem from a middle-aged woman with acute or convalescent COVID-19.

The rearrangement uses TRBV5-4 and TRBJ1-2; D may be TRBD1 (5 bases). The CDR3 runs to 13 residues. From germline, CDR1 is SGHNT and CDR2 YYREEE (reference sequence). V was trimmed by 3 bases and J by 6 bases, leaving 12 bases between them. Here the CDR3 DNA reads TGTGCCAGCAGCTATTATACGGGGGATGGCTACACCTTC. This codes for CASSYYTGDGYTF.

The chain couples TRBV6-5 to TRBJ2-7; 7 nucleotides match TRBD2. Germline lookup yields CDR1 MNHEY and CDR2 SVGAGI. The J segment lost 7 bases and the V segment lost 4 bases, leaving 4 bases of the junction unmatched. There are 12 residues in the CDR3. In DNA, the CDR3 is TGTGCCAGCAGTTCCCCGGGGGGAGAGCAGTACTTC. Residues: CASSSPGGEQYF.

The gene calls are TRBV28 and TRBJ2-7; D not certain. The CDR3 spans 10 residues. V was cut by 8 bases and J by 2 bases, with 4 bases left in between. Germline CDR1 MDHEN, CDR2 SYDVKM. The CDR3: CASLPYEQYF. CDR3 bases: TGTGCCAGCCTACCCTACGAGCAGTACTTC.

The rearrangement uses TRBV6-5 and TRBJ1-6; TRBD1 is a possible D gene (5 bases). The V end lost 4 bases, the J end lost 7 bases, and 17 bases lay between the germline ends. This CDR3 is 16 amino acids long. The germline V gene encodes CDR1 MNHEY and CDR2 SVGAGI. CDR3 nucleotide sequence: TGTGCCAGCAGTTCTCGGAGGGCAGGGTCCAATTCACCCCTCCACTTT. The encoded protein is CASSSRRAGSNSPLHF.

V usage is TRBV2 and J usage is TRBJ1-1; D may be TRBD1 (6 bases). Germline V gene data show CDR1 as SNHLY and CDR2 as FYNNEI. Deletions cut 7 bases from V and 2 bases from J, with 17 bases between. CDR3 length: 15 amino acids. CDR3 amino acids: CASNNRDLFNTEAFF. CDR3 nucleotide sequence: TGTGCCAGCAATAACAGGGACCTATTCAACACTGAAGCTTTCTTT. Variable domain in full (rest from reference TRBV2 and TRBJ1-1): EPEVTQTPSHQVTQMGQEVILRCVPISNHLYFYWYRQILGQKVEFLVSFYNNEISEKSEIFDDQFSVERPDGSNFTLKIRSTKLEDSAMYFCASNNRDLFNTEAFFGQGTRLTVV.